The clone carrying this T cell receptor beta chain has at least ten counts. This record comes from a study of T cells in Graves' hyperthyroidism and ophthalmopathy. The CDR3 has 11 amino acids. V gave up 5 bases and J gave up 7 bases, with 8 bases separating them. Amplified regions were TCR beta CDR3 sequences from RNA transcripts. HTBI primers were the set used in a first-round RT-PCR of the TCR CDR3. TCRdb independently ran MiXCR on the multiplex PCR reads; one entry per CDR3 protein. The repertoire holds 300,000 to 450,000 distinct CDR3 sequences, with roughly 14% as singletons. This receptor was taken from a young woman with Graves' ophthalmopathy. This chain joins TRBV12-3 or TRBV12-4 and TRBJ1-2, with no clear D. Specimen: blood. The CDR3 DNA sequence: TGTGCCAGCAGTGAACACCGTGGCTACACCTTC. It codes for CASSEHRGYTF.